The next 20 T cell receptor beta chains were all read from a single sample in a study of STAT5B mutations in CD4+ large granular lymphocyte leukemia. Libraries were prepared by immunoSEQ multiplex PCR; TCRdb keeps only in-frame clonotypes and omits some of them. The sample records about 30,000 clones, around 84% being singletons. The sequenced sample was CD4+ T cells from blood buffy coats. These TCRs come from a human donor in good health.

The V and J genes are TRBV11-2 and TRBJ2-5, with 10 bases aligning to TRBD2. The trim removed 1 base at V and 5 bases at J, leaving 7 bases unmatched. This CDR3 comprises 16 residues. Germline values: CDR1 SGHAT, CDR2 FQNNGV. DNA for the CDR3: TGTGCCAGCAGCTTAGGAGGCCTAGCGGGAGTGGAGACCCAGTACTTC. It is translated as CASSLGGLAGVETQYF. Using reference TRBV11-2 and TRBJ2-5 for the parts outside the CDR3, the full variable domain is EAGVAQSPRYKIIEKRQSVAFWCNPISGHATLYWYQQILGQGPKLLIQFQNNGVVDDSQLPKDRFSAERLKGVDSTLKIQPAKLEDSAVYLCASSLGGLAGVETQYFGPGTRLLVL.

The V and J genes are TRBV7-2 and TRBJ2-3; no definite D call. The germline V and J ends were trimmed by 5 bases and 1 base, with 4 bases remaining between them. Germline loops: CDR1 SGHTA, CDR2 FQGNSA. This CDR3 has 12 amino acids. CDR3 DNA: TGTGCCAGCAGCACCCGCACAGATACGCAGTATTTT. Translating gives CASSTRTDTQYF.

The genes are TRBV19 and TRBJ2-6; a weak D match, TRBD2 (5 bases). The V gene's germline CDR1 is LNHDA and CDR2 SQIVND (reference sequence). Between the trimmed V and J ends, which lost 7 bases and 0 bases, there was a span of 13 bases. CDR3 length: 16 amino acids. CDR3 coding DNA: TGTGCCAGTATGAGAGCGGTCTACTCTGGGGCCAACGTCCTGACTTTC. It codes for CASMRAVYSGANVLTF.

The CDR3 reads CASSFTGGNEQFF. DNA for the CDR3: TGTGCCAGCAGCTTCACAGGTGGGAATGAGCAGTTCTTC. The rearrangement joins TRBV5-4 to TRBJ2-1, with D possibly being TRBD1 (5 bases). Per the germline V gene, CDR1 is SGHNT and CDR2 is YYREEE (reference sequence). V lost 2 bases and J lost 7, with 10 bases in between. The CDR3 is made up of 13 amino acids.

This chain uses TRBV7-8 with TRBJ1-2, with TRBD1 as a possible D gene (5 bases). V shed 4 bases and J shed 6 bases, with 18 bases lying between them. Germline CDR1 and CDR2: SGHVS and FQNEAQ. There are 15 residues in the CDR3. CDR3 bases: TGTGCCAGCAGCTCGCTGCGGGGGGGACCGAATGGCTACACCTTC. Translating gives CASSSLRGGPNGYTF.

This chain connects TRBV6-5 to TRBJ1-1; no clear D. This CDR3 contains 14 residues. Germline loops: CDR1 MNHEY, CDR2 SVGAGI. Trimming removed 2 bases from V and 1 base from J, with 8 bases in between. CDR3 region: CASSYRAKNTEAFF. The CDR3 DNA follows: TGTGCCAGCAGTTACCGGGCGAAGAACACTGAAGCTTTCTTT.

The genes are TRBV6-5 and TRBJ2-7; 7 positions match TRBD2. The junction had 4 bases not matched to a gene; V was cut back by 2 bases and J by 3 bases. The CDR3 runs 14 residues. Germline CDR1 MNHEY, CDR2 SVGAGI. The DNA for the CDR3 is TGTGCCAGCAGTTACGGGCGGGGGAACTACGAGCAGTACTTC. Its translation: CASSYGRGNYEQYF.

The rearrangement joins TRBV5-1 to TRBJ2-1; the match to TRBD2 covers 7 bases. The CDR3 loop spans 19 amino acids. Germline CDR1 reads SGHRS; CDR2 reads YFSETQ. V lost 3 bases, J lost 4 bases, and 19 bases stayed unmatched. The CDR3 loop is CASSSPPEASGNLYNEQFF. CDR3 sequence (DNA): TGCGCCAGCAGCTCCCCCCCCGAGGCTAGCGGAAACCTTTACAATGAGCAGTTCTTC.

The CDR3 DNA follows: TGCGCCAGCAGAATACAGGGGGCGGATGGCTACACCTTC. It encodes CASRIQGADGYTF. V gene TRBV5-1 combines with J gene TRBJ1-2; 9 bases line up with TRBD1. The V segment lost 5 bases and the J segment 6 bases; nucleotides outside the gene matches: 5. Germline assignment: CDR1 SGHRS and CDR2 YFSETQ. The CDR3 runs to 13 residues. Full variable domain (rest looked up from reference TRBV5-1 and TRBJ1-2): KAGVTQTPRYLIKTRGQQVTLSCSPISGHRSVSWYQQTPGQGLQFLFEYFSETQRNKGNFPGRFSGRQFSNSRSEMNVSTLELGDSALYLCASRIQGADGYTFGSGTRLTVV.

Points on this clone: Relative to the germline gene, one junction end is altered; a read error may explain this. This sequence joins TRBV6-1 and TRBJ2-1, with TRBD1 as a possible D gene (6 bases). CDR3 length: 16 amino acids. The germline V gene encodes CDR1 MNHNS and CDR2 SASEGT. In nucleotides, the CDR3 is TGTGCCATCAGTGAGTCCAGGGGACGCTTCTACAATGAGCAGTTCTTC. Translated, it gives CAISESRGRFYNEQFF.

The CDR3 DNA is TGTGCCAGCCCCACCGGACTAGCGGGAGAGACCCAGTACTTC. Its translation: CASPTGLAGETQYF. This chain connects TRBV6-5 to TRBJ2-5; the match to TRBD2 covers 11 bases. Germline loops: CDR1 MNHEY, CDR2 SVGAGI. V lost 8 bases to trimming and J lost 4 bases; unmatched junction nucleotides: 6. The CDR3 consists of 14 residues.

Concerning this clone: Given the absence of the conserved phenylalanine or tryptophan at the CDR3 end, a read error is likely. The limits of the CDR3 on the DNA are not certain, so only TCRdb's listed CDR3 is given. V gene TRBV30 combines with J gene TRBJ2-3; the D call in the table, TRBD2, was not verified against the DNA. Including both end residues, the CDR3 is 13 amino acids long. Germline CDR1 is GTSNPN and CDR2 is SVGIG (reference sequence). Here the CDR3 reads CAWTLTGDGGALG.

V and J are TRBV10-3 and TRBJ1-4, with TRBD1 as a possible D gene (5 bases). The length of the CDR3 is 14 residues. V was pared by 2 bases and J by 6 bases, with 10 bases between. The germline V gene has CDR1 ENHRY and CDR2 SYGVKD. The CDR3 DNA follows: TGTGCCATCAGTGAGACAGGCCTTTATGAAAAACTGTTTTTT. Its protein is CAISETGLYEKLFF.

This chain joins TRBV11-3 and TRBJ1-1; 8 bases fit TRBD1. Unmatched junction bases numbered 4, after V lost 2 bases and J lost 8 bases. Germline V lookup: CDR1 SGHNT, CDR2 YENEEA. The CDR3 extends over 13 amino acids. CDR3 sequence (DNA): TGTGCCAGCAGCTTAAGCGGGACAGGAGAAGCTTTCTTT. It codes for CASSLSGTGEAFF.

V and J are TRBV30 and TRBJ2-7; D gene uncertain. Trimming stripped 0 bases from V and 0 bases from J, with 6 bases between. The germline CDR1 and CDR2 sequences are GTSNPN and SVGIG (reference sequence). The CDR3 is 13 amino acids. The CDR3 nucleotides are TGTGCCTGGAGTGTAAAGGGCTCCTACGAGCAGTACTTC. This gives the protein CAWSVKGSYEQYF.

The table lists this clone with a few counts. The chain combines TRBV18 with TRBJ1-1; D call uncertain. Germline V gene sequence: CDR1 KGHSH, CDR2 LQKENI. The V end lost 2 bases, the J end lost 8 bases, and 9 bases lay between the germline ends. The CDR3 is 12 residues long. The CDR3 loop reads CASSPEFREAFF. CDR3 nucleotide sequence: TGTGCCAGCTCACCAGAATTTAGAGAAGCTTTCTTT.

V gene TRBV5-1 combines with J gene TRBJ2-3; 8 bases fit TRBD2. The CDR3 length is 15 residues. Per germline, CDR1 SGHRS and CDR2 YFSETQ. V lost 2 bases and J lost 5; bases outside the gene matches: 7. CDR3 sequence: CASSFSGGQGDTQYF. In DNA, the CDR3 is TGCGCCAGCAGCTTTTCGGGGGGGCAAGGAGATACGCAGTATTTT. The entire variable domain, with the rest obtained from reference TRBV5-1 and TRBJ2-3, is as follows: KAGVTQTPRYLIKTRGQQVTLSCSPISGHRSVSWYQQTPGQGLQFLFEYFSETQRNKGNFPGRFSGRQFSNSRSEMNVSTLELGDSALYLCASSFSGGQGDTQYFGPGTRLTVL.

This clone was recorded a few times. The CDR3 reads CASSQPTARTEAFF. DNA of the CDR3: TGCGCCAGCAGCCAGCCGACAGCTCGCACTGAAGCTTTCTTT. This chain joins TRBV4-1 and TRBJ1-1, with D perhaps TRBD1 (5 bases). CDR3 length: 14 residues. Deletions cut 3 bases from V and 4 bases from J, with 12 bases between. Germline CDR1 MGHRA, CDR2 YSYEKL.

The chain combines TRBV5-1 with TRBJ2-1; TRBD1 might be the D (5 bases). Per the germline V gene, CDR1 is SGHRS and CDR2 is YFSETQ. V lost 0 bases and J 8 bases, leaving 15 bases between the germline ends. This CDR3 comprises 15 residues. For the CDR3, the DNA is TGCGCCAGCAGCTTGGTTGGACACCCGCCGGATGAGCAGTTCTTC. It yields the protein CASSLVGHPPDEQFF. Based on the CDR3 plus reference TRBV5-1 and TRBJ2-1, the full variable domain is KAGVTQTPRYLIKTRGQQVTLSCSPISGHRSVSWYQQTPGQGLQFLFEYFSETQRNKGNFPGRFSGRQFSNSRSEMNVSTLELGDSALYLCASSLVGHPPDEQFFGPGTRLTVL.

The CDR3 is CASSYSVRRANYGYTF. DNA for the CDR3: TGTGCCAGCAGTTACTCGGTCAGGAGGGCTAACTATGGCTACACCTTC. The chain uses TRBV6-5 and TRBJ1-2; no clear D. The germline CDR1 and CDR2 sequences are MNHEY and SVGAGI. Deletions cut 0 bases from V and 0 bases from J, with 11 bases between. The CDR3 is 16 residues long.